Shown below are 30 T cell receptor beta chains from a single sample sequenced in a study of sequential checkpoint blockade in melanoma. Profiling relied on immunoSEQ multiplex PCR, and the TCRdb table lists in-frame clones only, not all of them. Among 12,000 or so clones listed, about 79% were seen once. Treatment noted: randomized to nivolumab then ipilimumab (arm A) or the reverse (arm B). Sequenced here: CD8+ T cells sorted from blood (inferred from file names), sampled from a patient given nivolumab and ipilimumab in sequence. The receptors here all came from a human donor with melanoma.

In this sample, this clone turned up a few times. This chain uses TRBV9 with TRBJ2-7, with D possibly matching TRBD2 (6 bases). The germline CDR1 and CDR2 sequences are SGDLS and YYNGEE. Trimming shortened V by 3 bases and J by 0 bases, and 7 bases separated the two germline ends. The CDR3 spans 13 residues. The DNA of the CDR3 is TGTGCCAGCAGCGCCGGGAGCTCCTACGAGCAGTACTTC. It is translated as CASSAGSSYEQYF.

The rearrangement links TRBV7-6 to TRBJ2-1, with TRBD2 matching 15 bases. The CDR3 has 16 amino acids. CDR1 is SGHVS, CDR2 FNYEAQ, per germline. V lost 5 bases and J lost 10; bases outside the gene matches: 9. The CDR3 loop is CASSPGLAGGPGEQFF. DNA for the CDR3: TGTGCCAGCAGCCCCGGACTAGCGGGAGGGCCTGGCGAGCAGTTCTTC. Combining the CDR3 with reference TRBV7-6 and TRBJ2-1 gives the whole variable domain GAGVSQSPRYKVTKRGQDVALRCDPISGHVSLYWYRQALGQGPEFLTYFNYEAQQDKSGLPNDRFSAERPEGSISTLTIQRTEQRDSAMYRCASSPGLAGGPGEQFFGPGTRLTVL.

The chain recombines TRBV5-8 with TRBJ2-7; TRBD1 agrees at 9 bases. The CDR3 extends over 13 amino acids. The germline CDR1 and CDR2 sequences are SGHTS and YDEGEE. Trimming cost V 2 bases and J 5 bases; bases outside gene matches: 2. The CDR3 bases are TGTGCCAGCAGCTTAGGACAGGGGCACGAGCAGTACTTC. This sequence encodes CASSLGQGHEQYF. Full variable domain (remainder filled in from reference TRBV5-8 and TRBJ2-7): EAGVTQSPTHLIKTRGQQATLRCSPISGHTSVYWYQQALGLGLQFLLWYDEGEERNRGNFPPRFSGRQFPNYSSELNVNALELEDSALYLCASSLGQGHEQYFGPGTRLTVT.

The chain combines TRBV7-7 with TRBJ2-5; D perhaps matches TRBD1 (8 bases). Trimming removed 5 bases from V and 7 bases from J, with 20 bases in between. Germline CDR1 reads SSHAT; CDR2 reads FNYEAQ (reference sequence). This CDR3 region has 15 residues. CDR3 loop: CASSPGQGGIWTQYF. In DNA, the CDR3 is TGTGCCAGCAGCCCTGGACAGGGAGGGATATGGACCCAGTACTTC.

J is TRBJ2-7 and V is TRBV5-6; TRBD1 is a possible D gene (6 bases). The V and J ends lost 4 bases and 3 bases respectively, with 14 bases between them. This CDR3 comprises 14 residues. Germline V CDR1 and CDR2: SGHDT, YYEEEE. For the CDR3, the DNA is TGTGCCAGCAGCCTACAGGGAATATACTACGAGCAGTACTTC. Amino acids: CASSLQGIYYEQYF.

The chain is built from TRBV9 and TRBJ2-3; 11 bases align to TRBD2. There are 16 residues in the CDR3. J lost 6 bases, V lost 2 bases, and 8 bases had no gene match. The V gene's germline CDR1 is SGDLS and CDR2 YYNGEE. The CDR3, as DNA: TGTGCCAGCAGCGTCGGAACTAGCGGGAGTGCGGATACGCAGTATTTT. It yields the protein CASSVGTSGSADTQYF. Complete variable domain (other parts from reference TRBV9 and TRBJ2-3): DSGVTQTPKHLITATGQRVTLRCSPRSGDLSVYWYQQSLDQGLQFLIQYYNGEERAKGNILERFSAQQFPDLHSELNLSSLELGDSALYFCASSVGTSGSADTQYFGPGTRLTVL.

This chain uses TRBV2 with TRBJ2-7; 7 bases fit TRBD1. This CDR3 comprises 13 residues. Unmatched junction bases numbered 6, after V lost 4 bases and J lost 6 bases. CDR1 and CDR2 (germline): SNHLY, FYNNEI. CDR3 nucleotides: TGTGCCAGCAGTGCCCAGGGGGAGCTCGAGCAGTACTTC. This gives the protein CASSAQGELEQYF.

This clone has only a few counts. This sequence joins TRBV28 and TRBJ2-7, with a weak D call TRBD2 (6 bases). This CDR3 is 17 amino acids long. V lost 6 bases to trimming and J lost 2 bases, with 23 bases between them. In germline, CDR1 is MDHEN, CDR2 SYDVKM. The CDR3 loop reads CASSHGAGQSSAYEQYF. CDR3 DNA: TGTGCCAGCAGCCACGGAGCGGGCCAATCTTCGGCCTACGAGCAGTACTTC.

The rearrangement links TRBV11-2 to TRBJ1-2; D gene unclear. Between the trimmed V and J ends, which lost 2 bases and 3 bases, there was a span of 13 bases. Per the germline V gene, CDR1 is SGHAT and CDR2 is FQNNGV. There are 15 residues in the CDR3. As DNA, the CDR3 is TGTGCCAGCAGCTTACAACTAACTGATGACTATGGCTACACCTTC. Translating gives CASSLQLTDDYGYTF.

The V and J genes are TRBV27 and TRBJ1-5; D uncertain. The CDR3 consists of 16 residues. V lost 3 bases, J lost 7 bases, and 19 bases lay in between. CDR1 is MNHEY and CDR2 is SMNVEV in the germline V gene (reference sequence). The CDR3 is CASSFGGGRLGQPQHF. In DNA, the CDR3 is TGTGCCAGCAGTTTCGGAGGCGGGCGACTCGGGCAGCCCCAGCATTTT.

In nucleotides, the CDR3 is TGTGCCATCAGTGAGGGGGGGGACCAGCAGTTCTTC. Its translation: CAISEGGDQQFF. V and J are TRBV10-3 and TRBJ2-1; 7 positions agree with TRBD2. The CDR3 is made up of 12 amino acids. CDR1 is ENHRY, CDR2 SYGVKD, per germline. The V gene end was trimmed by 2 bases and the J gene end by 11 bases; junction bases not matched to a gene: 3.

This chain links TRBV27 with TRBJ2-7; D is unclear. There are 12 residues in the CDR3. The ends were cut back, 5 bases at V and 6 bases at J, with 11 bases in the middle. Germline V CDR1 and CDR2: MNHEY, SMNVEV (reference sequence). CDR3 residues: CASSIAGREQYF. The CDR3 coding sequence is TGTGCCAGCAGTATTGCCGGTCGCGAGCAGTACTTC.

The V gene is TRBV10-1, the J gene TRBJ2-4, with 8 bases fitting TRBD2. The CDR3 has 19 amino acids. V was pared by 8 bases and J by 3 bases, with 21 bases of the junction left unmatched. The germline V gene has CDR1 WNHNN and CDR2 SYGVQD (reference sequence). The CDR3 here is CASGLSREALQILKNIQYF. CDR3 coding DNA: TGCGCCAGCGGACTTTCGCGGGAGGCCCTTCAAATTCTCAAAAACATTCAGTACTTC.

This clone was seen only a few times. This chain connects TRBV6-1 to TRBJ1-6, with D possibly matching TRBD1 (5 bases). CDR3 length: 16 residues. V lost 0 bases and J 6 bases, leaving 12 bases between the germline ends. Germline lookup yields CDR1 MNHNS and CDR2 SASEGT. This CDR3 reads CASSEADGGFNSPLHF. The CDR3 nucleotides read TGTGCCAGCAGTGAAGCCGACGGGGGGTTTAATTCACCCCTCCACTTT.

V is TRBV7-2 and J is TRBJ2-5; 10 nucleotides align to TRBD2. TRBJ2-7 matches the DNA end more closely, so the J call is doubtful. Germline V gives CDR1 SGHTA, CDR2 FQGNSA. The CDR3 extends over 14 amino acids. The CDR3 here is CASSPASGGYEQYF. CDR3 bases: TGTGCCAGCAGTCCCGCTAGCGGGGGCTACGAGCAGTACTTC.

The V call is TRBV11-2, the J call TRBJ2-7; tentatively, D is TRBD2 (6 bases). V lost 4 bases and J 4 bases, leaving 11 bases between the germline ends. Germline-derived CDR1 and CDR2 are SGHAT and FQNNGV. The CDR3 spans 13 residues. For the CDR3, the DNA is TGTGCCAGCAGCTCCGGGACTCCATACGAGCAGTACTTC. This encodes CASSSGTPYEQYF.

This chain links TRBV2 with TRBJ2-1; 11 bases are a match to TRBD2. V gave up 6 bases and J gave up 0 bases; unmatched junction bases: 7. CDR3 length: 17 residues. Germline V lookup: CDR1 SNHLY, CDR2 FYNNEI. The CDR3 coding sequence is TGTGCCAGCAGGGACGGGACTAGCGGAAGCTCCTACAATGAGCAGTTCTTC. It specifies CASRDGTSGSSYNEQFF.

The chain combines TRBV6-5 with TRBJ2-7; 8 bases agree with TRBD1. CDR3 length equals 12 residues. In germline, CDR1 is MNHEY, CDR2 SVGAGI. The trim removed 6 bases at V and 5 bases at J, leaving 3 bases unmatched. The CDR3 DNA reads TGTGCCAGCAGCCGGACAGGGAACGAGCAGTACTTC. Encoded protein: CASSRTGNEQYF.

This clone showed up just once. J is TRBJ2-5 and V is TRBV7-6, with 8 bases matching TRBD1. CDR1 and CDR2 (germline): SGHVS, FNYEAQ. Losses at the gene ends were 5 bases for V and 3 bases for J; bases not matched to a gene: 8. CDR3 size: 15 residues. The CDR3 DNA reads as TGTGCCAGCAGCCACAGACAGGGGCCAAAAGAGACCCAGTACTTC. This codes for CASSHRQGPKETQYF.

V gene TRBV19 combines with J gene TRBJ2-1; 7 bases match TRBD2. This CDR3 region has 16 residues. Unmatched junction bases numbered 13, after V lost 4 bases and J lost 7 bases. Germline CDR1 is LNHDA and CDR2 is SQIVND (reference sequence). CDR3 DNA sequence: TGTGCCAGTAGTAACGGTGGGAGGGCCAGATTGAATGAGCAGTTCTTC. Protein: CASSNGGRARLNEQFF.

The CDR3 loop is CASSQGQGLYEQYF. As DNA, the CDR3 is TGTGCCAGCAGTCAAGGACAGGGCTTATACGAGCAGTACTTC. The chain carries TRBV2 and TRBJ2-7, with 8 bases lining up with TRBD1. This CDR3 is 14 amino acids long. CDR1 SNHLY and CDR2 FYNNEI come from the germline V gene. The J segment lost 4 bases and the V segment lost 5 bases, leaving 7 bases of the junction unmatched.

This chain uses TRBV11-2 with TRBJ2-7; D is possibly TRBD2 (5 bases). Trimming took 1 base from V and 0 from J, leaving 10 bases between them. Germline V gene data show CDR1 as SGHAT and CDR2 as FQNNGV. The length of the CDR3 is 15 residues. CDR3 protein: CASSLGGDSSYEQYF. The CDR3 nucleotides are TGTGCCAGCAGCTTAGGGGGAGATAGCTCCTACGAGCAGTACTTC.

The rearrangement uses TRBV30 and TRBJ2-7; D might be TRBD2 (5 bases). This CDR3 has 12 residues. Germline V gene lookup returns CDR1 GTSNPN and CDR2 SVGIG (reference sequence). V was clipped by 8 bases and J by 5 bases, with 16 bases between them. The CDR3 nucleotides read TGTGCCGGGATCGGAAGGCGGGACGAGCAGTACTTC. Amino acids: CAGIGRRDEQYF. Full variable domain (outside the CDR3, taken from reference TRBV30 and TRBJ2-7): SQTIHQWPATLVQPVGSPLSLECTVEGTSNPNLYWYRQAAGRGLQLLFYSVGIGQISSEVPQNLSASRPQDRQFILSSKKLLLSDSGFYLCAGIGRRDEQYFGPGTRLTVT.

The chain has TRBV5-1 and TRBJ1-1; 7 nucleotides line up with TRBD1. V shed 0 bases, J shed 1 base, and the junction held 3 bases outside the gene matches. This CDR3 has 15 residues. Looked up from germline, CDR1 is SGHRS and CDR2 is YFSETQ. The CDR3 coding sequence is TGCGCCAGCAGCTTGGCGCCAGGGGGGAACACTGAAGCTTTCTTT. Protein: CASSLAPGGNTEAFF.

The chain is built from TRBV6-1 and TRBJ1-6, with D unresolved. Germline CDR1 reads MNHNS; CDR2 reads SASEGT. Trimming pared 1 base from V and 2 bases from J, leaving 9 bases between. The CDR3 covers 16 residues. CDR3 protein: CASSEERFPYNSPLHF. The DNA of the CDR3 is TGTGCCAGCAGTGAAGAACGGTTCCCCTATAATTCACCCCTCCACTTT.

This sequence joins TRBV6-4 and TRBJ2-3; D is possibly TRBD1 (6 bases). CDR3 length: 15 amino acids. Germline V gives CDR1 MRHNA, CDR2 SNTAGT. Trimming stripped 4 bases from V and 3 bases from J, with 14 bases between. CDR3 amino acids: CASSGTEGDTDTQYF. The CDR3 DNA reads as TGTGCCAGCAGTGGGACAGAAGGGGATACAGATACGCAGTATTTT.

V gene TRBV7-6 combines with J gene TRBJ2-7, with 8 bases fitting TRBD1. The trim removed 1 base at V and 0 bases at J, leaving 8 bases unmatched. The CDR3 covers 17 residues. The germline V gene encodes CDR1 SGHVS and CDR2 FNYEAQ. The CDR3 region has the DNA TGTGCCAGCAGCTTAGAATCGGGGACAGGAAGCTCCTACGAGCAGTACTTC. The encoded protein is CASSLESGTGSSYEQYF.

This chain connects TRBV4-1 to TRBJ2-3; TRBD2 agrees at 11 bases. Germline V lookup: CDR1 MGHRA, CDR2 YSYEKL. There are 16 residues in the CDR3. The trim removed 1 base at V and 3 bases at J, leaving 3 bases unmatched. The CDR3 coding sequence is TGCGCCAGCAGCCAAGTAGCGGGGGGGCTAACAGATACGCAGTATTTT. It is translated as CASSQVAGGLTDTQYF.

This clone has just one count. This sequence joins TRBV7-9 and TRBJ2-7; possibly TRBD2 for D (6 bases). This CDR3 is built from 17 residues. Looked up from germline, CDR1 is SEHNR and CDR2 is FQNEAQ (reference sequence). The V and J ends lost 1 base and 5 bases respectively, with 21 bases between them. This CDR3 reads CASSLGSGGPLGDEQYF. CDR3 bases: TGTGCCAGCAGCTTAGGTTCAGGAGGGCCCCTCGGGGACGAGCAGTACTTC.

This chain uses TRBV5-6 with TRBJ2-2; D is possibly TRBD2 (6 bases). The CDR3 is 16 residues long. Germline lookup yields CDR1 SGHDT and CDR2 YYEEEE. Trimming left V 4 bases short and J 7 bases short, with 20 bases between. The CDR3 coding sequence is TGTGCCAGCAGCACAGCTTTGGGAGGATCGAACGGGGAGCTGTTTTTT. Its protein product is CASSTALGGSNGELFF.